This TCR beta chain was identified during a study of response to subunit inactivated influenza vaccine. Findings and limits, study-wide: Only a handful of new T cells, the authors suggested, are recruited with each seasonal influenza vaccination.

This clonotype showed up just a few times. Its antigen is currently unknown. TCRdb reanalysed the RT-PCR reads using MiXCR and keeps one entry per CDR3 protein. The data contain about 500,000 distinct CDR3 sequences, approximately 15% of them seen just once; the ten biggest clones take up about 3%. CDR1 and CDR2 from the germline V gene are DFQATT and SNEGSKA (reference sequence). The V and J ends lost 5 bases and 4 bases, in that order; junction bases with no gene match: 7. The CDR3 loop spans 15 amino acids. This sequence joins TRBV20-1 and TRBJ2-3; 12 bases line up with TRBD2. This TCR was recovered from a man between 50 and 75 years old who received an inactivated influenza vaccine. The specimen comprised CD4+ T cells sorted from PBMCs, sampled about 24 months after vaccination. The CDR3 protein is CSAQGLAGISDTQYF. In DNA form, the CDR3 reads TGCAGTGCTCAAGGACTAGCGGGGATATCAGATACGCAGTATTTT.